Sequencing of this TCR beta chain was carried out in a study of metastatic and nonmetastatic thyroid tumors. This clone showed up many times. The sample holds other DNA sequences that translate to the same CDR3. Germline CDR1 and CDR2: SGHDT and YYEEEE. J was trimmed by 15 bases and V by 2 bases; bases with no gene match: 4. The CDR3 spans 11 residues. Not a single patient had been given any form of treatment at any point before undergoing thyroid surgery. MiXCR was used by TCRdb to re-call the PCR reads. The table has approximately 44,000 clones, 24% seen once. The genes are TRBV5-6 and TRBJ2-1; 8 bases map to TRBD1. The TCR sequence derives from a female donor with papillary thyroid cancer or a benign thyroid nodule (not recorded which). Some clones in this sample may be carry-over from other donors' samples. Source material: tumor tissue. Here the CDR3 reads CASSFRGRLFF. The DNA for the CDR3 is TGTGCCAGCAGCTTCAGGGGGCGGCTGTTCTTC.